One TCR beta chain is described in this entry. Its target is not known. These data are taken from a study of T cell repertoires in ileal Crohn's disease. Across the study: About half received postoperative treatment, around twelve with thiopurines and roughly 20 anti-TNF.

CDR3 length equals 14 residues. Germline lookup yields CDR1 MDHEN and CDR2 SYDVKM. With 6 bases clipped from V and 3 bases from J, the junction kept 5 bases outside the gene matches. Profiled with immunoSEQ multiplex PCR; TCRdb holds only in-frame clones, not every one. Of several thousand clones listed, 75% to 85% are singletons. Broader study findings: Compared with non-smokers, active smokers at surgery showed more clonal expansions. All patients with clonality above 26.8% had endoscopic recurrence. Sorted CD8 T cells held more high-frequency clones than CD4.

The clonotype was recovered from an adult with Crohn's disease. The sequenced material came from ileal tissue. V and J are TRBV28 and TRBJ1-5; 7 bases align to TRBD1. The CDR3 spells CASSLRGYNQPQHF. The CDR3 nucleotides are TGTGCCAGCAGCCTCAGGGGGTACAATCAGCCCCAGCATTTT.